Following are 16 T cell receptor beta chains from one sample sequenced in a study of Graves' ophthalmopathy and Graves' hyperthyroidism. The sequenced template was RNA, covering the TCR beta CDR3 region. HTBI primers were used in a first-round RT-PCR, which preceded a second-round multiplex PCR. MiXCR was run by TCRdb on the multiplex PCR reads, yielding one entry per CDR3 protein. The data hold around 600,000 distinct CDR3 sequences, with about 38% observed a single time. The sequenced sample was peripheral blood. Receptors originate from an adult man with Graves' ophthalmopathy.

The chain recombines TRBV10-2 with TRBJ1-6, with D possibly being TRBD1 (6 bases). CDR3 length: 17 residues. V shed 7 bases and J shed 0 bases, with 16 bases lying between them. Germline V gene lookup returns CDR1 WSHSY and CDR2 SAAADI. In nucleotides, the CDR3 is TGCGCCAGCACTCTAACCAGGGGAAGCTCCTATAATTCACCCCTCCACTTT. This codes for CASTLTRGSSYNSPLHF.

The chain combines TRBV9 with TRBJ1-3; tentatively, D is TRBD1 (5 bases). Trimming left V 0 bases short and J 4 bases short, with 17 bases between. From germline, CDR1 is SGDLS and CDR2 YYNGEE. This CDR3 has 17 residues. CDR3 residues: CASSVGSPGHGGNTIYF. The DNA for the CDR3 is TGTGCCAGCAGCGTAGGATCCCCGGGGCATGGAGGAAACACCATATATTTT.

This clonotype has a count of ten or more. The CDR3 DNA sequence: TGCGCCAGCAGCGCGCAATCCCTGAAGGACACTGAAGCTTTCTTT. It specifies CASSAQSLKDTEAFF. The chain carries TRBV5-1 and TRBJ1-1; no firm D call. Looked up from germline, CDR1 is SGHRS and CDR2 is YFSETQ. V was clipped by 4 bases and J by 3 bases, with 16 bases between them. CDR3 size: 15 residues.

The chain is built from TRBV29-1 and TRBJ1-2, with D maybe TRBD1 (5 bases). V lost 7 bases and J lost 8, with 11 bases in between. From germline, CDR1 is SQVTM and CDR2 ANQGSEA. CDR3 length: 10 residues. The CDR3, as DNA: TGCAGCGGTGGGGCCGAGGGCTACACCTTC. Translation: CSGGAEGYTF.

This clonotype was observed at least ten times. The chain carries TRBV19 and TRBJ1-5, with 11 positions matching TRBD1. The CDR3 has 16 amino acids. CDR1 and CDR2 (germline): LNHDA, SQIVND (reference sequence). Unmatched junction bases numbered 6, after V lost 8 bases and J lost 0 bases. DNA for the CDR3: TGTGCCAGTTCGGACAGGGGGCCTAATAGCAATCAGCCCCAGCATTTT. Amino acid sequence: CASSDRGPNSNQPQHF.

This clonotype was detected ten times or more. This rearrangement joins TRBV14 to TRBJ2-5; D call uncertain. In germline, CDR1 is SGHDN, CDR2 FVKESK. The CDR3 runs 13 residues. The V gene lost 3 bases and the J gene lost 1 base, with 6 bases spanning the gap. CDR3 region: CASSQLSQETQYF. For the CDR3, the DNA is TGTGCCAGCAGCCAGCTCAGCCAAGAGACCCAGTACTTC.

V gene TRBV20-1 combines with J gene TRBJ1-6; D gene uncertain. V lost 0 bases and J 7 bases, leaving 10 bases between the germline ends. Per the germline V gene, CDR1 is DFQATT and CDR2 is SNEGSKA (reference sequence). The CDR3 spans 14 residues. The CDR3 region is CSARDRLANSPLHF. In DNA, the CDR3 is TGCAGTGCTAGAGATCGGCTGGCGAATTCACCCCTCCACTTT.

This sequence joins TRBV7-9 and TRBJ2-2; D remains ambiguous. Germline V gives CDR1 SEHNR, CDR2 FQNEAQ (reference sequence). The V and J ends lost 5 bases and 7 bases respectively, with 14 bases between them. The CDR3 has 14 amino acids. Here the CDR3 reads CASSTTSRNGELFF. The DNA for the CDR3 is TGTGCCAGCAGCACTACCTCGAGGAACGGGGAGCTGTTTTTT.

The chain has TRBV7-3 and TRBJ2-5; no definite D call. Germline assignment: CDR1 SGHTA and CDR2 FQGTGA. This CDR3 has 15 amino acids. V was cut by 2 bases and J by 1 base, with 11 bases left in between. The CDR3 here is CASSLGDQPQETQYF. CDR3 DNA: TGTGCCAGCAGCTTAGGAGATCAGCCCCAAGAGACCCAGTACTTC.

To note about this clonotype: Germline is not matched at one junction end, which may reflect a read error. The CDR3 sequence: CASSLALRGDSNQPQHF. CDR3 DNA: TGTGCCAGCAGCTTAGCGCTTAGGGGAGATAGCAATCAGCCCCAACATTTT. V usage is TRBV7-8 and J usage is TRBJ1-5; D perhaps matches TRBD1 (5 bases). The CDR3 is 17 amino acids. CDR1 is SGHVS and CDR2 is FQNEAQ in the germline V gene.

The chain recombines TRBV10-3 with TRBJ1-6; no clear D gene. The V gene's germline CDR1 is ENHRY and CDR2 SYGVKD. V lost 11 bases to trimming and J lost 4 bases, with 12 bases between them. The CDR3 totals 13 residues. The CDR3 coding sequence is TGTGCCGCCGCGACTGGGTATAATTCACCCCTCCACTTT. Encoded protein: CAAATGYNSPLHF.

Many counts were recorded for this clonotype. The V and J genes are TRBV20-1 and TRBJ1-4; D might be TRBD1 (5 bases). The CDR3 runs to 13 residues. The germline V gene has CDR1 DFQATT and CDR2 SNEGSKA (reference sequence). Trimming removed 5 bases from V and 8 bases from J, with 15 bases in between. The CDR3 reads CSAEAGTAEKLFF. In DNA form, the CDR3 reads TGCAGTGCTGAAGCCGGGACCGCGGAAAAACTGTTTTTT.

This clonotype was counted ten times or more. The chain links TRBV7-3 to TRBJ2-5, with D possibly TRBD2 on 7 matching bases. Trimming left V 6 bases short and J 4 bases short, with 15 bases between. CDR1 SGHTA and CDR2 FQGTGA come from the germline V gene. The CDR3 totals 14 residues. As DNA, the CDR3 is TGTGCCAGCAGTCTGGGGGGGCCAGGAGAGACCCAGTACTTC. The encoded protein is CASSLGGPGETQYF.

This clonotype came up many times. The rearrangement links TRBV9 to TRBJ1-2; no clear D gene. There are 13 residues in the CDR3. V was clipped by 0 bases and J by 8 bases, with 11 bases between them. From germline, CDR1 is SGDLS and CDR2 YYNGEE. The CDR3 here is CASSVAEDGGYTF. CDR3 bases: TGTGCCAGCAGCGTAGCCGAAGATGGAGGCTACACCTTC.

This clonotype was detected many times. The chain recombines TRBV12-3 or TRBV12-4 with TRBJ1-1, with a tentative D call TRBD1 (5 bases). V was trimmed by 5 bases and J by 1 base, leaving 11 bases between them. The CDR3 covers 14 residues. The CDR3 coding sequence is TGTGCCAGCAGTACTCAGGGTGGGAACACTGAAGCTTTCTTT. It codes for CASSTQGGNTEAFF.

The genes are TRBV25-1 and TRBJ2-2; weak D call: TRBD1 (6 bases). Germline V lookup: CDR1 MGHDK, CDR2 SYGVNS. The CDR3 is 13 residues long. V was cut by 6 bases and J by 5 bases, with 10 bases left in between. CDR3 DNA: TGTGCCAGCAGCGCAGACAGGACCGGGGAGCTGTTTTTT. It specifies CASSADRTGELFF. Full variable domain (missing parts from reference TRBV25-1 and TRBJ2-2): EADIYQTPRYLVIGTGKKITLECSQTMGHDKMYWYQQDPGMELHLIHYSYGVNSTEKGDLSSESTVSRIRTEHFPLTLESARPSHTSQYLCASSADRTGELFFGEGSRLTVL.